This TCR beta chain was profiled in a study of blood T cell repertoires in COVID-19. CDR1 is LGHDT and CDR2 is YNNKEL in the germline V gene (reference sequence). The CDR3 covers 13 residues. Germline trimming cut 4 bases from V and 8 bases from J; bases unmatched to any gene: 4. The table came from immunoSEQ multiplex PCR; TCRdb's copy has only in-frame clones and leaves some out. This sample yields 120,000 to 150,000 clones, of which approximately 90% are seen a single time; roughly 2.5% belongs to the top ten. It was during active infection that Seattle patients were enrolled and then longitudinally followed.

The sequenced sample consisted of peripheral blood. The genes are TRBV3-1 (or the pseudogene TRBV3-2) and TRBJ1-1, with 10 bases fitting TRBD1. The clonotype originates from a human donor with COVID-19, enrolled during active disease. The donor label of this sample is uncertain. Here the CDR3 DNA reads TGTGCCAGCAGCCGGGACAGGGGCCGAGAAGCTTTCTTT. Protein: CASSRDRGREAFF.